The 24 T cell receptor beta chains reported below all come from one sample, sequenced in a study of glioma-infiltrating T cells after dendritic cell vaccination. Data came from immunoSEQ multiplex PCR; TCRdb stores just in-frame clones and leaves some out. The sample records tens of thousands of clones, less than 85% being singletons. Time point of the sample: after dendritic cell vaccination, including at tumor progression/relapse. The sample here was blood, taken after dendritic cell vaccination. These TCRs come from a human donor with glioblastoma.

The chain recombines TRBV11-2 with TRBJ1-1, with a tentative D call TRBD1 (6 bases). V was clipped by 3 bases and J by 4 bases, with 12 bases between them. CDR3 size: 14 residues. The germline CDR1 and CDR2 sequences are SGHAT and FQNNGV. CDR3 residues: CASSFQGGGTEAFF. The CDR3 DNA reads as TGTGCCAGCAGCTTCCAGGGAGGGGGCACTGAAGCTTTCTTT.

This chain links TRBV7-9 with TRBJ1-1; D gene ambiguous. Germline V gene lookup returns CDR1 SEHNR and CDR2 FQNEAQ (reference sequence). Trimming removed 0 bases from V and 5 bases from J, with 13 bases in between. CDR3 length: 15 residues. The chain's CDR3 is CASSLALQYQTEAFF. The CDR3 nucleotides read TGTGCCAGCAGCTTAGCGCTACAGTACCAAACTGAAGCTTTCTTT.

For the CDR3, the DNA is TGTGCCAGCAGTTTGAGAGCGCCCGGGAACACTGAAGCTTTCTTT. This encodes CASSLRAPGNTEAFF. V usage is TRBV28 and J usage is TRBJ1-1; D remains unclear. This CDR3 has 15 amino acids. V lost 3 bases to trimming and J lost 1 base, with 12 bases between them. Germline lookup yields CDR1 MDHEN and CDR2 SYDVKM.

The chain combines TRBV6-5 with TRBJ2-7, with D possibly being TRBD2 (7 bases). CDR1 MNHEY and CDR2 SVGAGI come from the germline V gene. Trimming cost V 2 bases and J 2 bases, with 13 bases left between them. The CDR3 has 15 amino acids. This CDR3 reads CASSYGGGGTYEQYF. In DNA, the CDR3 is TGTGCCAGCAGTTACGGGGGAGGGGGTACCTACGAGCAGTACTTC.

This rearrangement joins TRBV7-9 to TRBJ2-3; 9 nucleotides line up with TRBD2. CDR3 size: 13 residues. The germline CDR1 and CDR2 sequences are SEHNR and FQNEAQ (reference sequence). With V trimmed by 9 bases and J by 4 bases, 5 bases remained unmatched. The CDR3 here is CASRLAESDTQYF. CDR3 DNA sequence: TGTGCCAGTAGACTAGCGGAGTCAGATACGCAGTATTTT.

The chain joins TRBV29-1 to TRBJ1-3; 10 positions match TRBD1. Germline V lookup: CDR1 SQVTM, CDR2 ANQGSEA. The CDR3 length is 15 residues. J lost 3 bases, V lost 4 bases, and 6 bases had no gene match. The CDR3, as DNA: TGCAGCGTTGGGCTGGGACAGGGGAATGGAAACACCATATATTTT. It encodes CSVGLGQGNGNTIYF.

The genes are TRBV5-1 and TRBJ2-7; no clear D. Germline V gives CDR1 SGHRS, CDR2 YFSETQ. The CDR3 is 13 amino acids. The germline V and J ends were trimmed by 0 bases and 3 bases, with 7 bases remaining between them. As DNA, the CDR3 is TGCGCCAGCAGCTTGGGACACAACTACGAGCAGTACTTC. Protein sequence: CASSLGHNYEQYF.

V usage is TRBV28 and J usage is TRBJ2-1; 8 bases align to TRBD2. In germline, CDR1 is MDHEN, CDR2 SYDVKM. The length of the CDR3 is 15 residues. The trim removed 8 bases at V and 0 bases at J, leaving 6 bases unmatched. The CDR3 DNA reads TGTGCCAGCTTCCCTAGCGGGTTCTCCTACAATGAGCAGTTCTTC. This sequence encodes CASFPSGFSYNEQFF.

The V call is TRBV13, the J call TRBJ2-1; 12 bases align to TRBD1. V was pared by 0 bases and J by 4 bases, with 7 bases of the junction left unmatched. The CDR3 is made up of 18 amino acids. CDR1 PRHDT and CDR2 FYEKMQ come from the germline V gene (reference sequence). The CDR3 is CASSLGGTGGSRYNEQFF. The DNA of the CDR3 is TGTGCCAGCAGCTTAGGAGGGACAGGGGGCAGTAGGTACAATGAGCAGTTCTTC. Combining the CDR3 with reference TRBV13 and TRBJ2-1 gives the whole variable domain AAGVIQSPRHLIKEKRETATLKCYPIPRHDTVYWYQQGPGQDPQFLISFYEKMQSDKGSIPDRFSAQQFSDYHSELNMSSLELGDSALYFCASSLGGTGGSRYNEQFFGPGTRLTVL.

The chain carries TRBV6-6 and TRBJ2-5; D possibly corresponds to TRBD1 (6 bases). CDR3 length: 16 residues. With 0 bases removed from V and 5 bases from J, the gap between germline ends came to 16 bases. Germline V gives CDR1 MNHNY, CDR2 SVGAGI (reference sequence). CDR3 residues: CASSYSSEGGGETQYF. CDR3 DNA sequence: TGTGCCAGCAGTTACTCGAGTGAAGGGGGTGGCGAGACCCAGTACTTC.

The chain joins TRBV29-1 to TRBJ2-7; D not resolved. The CDR3 extends over 12 amino acids. CDR1 SQVTM and CDR2 ANQGSEA come from the germline V gene. V was cut by 4 bases and J by 1 base, with 8 bases left in between. For the CDR3, the DNA is TGCAGCGTTGCCACCGCGTCCTACGAGCAGTACTTC. Encoded protein: CSVATASYEQYF.

The chain employs TRBV30 and TRBJ2-7; 7 bases match TRBD2. Losses at the gene ends were 4 bases for V and 1 base for J; bases not matched to a gene: 7. The CDR3 sequence is 14 residues long. Germline V gene sequence: CDR1 GTSNPN, CDR2 SVGIG (reference sequence). In nucleotides, the CDR3 is TGTGCCTGGACCCCAGCGGGATGGTCCTACGAGCAGTACTTC. Translating gives CAWTPAGWSYEQYF.

This clone is a singleton in its sample. The genes are TRBV28 and TRBJ1-5, with D perhaps matching TRBD1 (6 bases). V lost 2 bases and J 0 bases, leaving 11 bases between the germline ends. The CDR3 covers 16 residues. Per the germline V gene, CDR1 is MDHEN and CDR2 is SYDVKM. The CDR3 bases are TGTGCCAGCAGTTTAGCTCAGGGGAGTAGCAATCAGCCCCAGCATTTT. It translates to CASSLAQGSSNQPQHF.

The sample holds one count of this clone. The rearrangement joins TRBV7-8 to TRBJ2-7; 12 positions agree with TRBD2. Germline values: CDR1 SGHVS, CDR2 FQNEAQ. With V trimmed by 3 bases and J by 2 bases, 8 bases remained unmatched. The CDR3 extends over 17 amino acids. DNA of the CDR3: TGTGCCAGCAGCTTTGGCCGGACTAGCGGGGTGACCTACGAGCAGTACTTC. Amino acids: CASSFGRTSGVTYEQYF.

The chain couples TRBV21-1 to TRBJ1-5; the DNA was not used to check the table's D call, TRBD1. TRBV21-1 is a pseudogene. This CDR3 is built from 16 residues. The CDR3 is CASSIFHSIGGQPQHF. CDR3 bases: TGTGCCAGCAGCATCTTCCATTCCATAGGGGGTCAGCCCCAGCATTTT.

This clone appeared a few times. This chain connects TRBV19 to TRBJ2-5, with TRBD1 matching 8 bases. Judging by the DNA end, TRBJ2-7 fits better; the J call may be wrong. The CDR3 totals 15 residues. Germline-derived CDR1 and CDR2 are LNHDA and SQIVND (reference sequence). In nucleotides, the CDR3 is TGTGCCAGTAGCCTCACCCAGGGGGCTTCCTACGAGCAGTACTTC. It translates to CASSLTQGASYEQYF.

The chain recombines TRBV28 with TRBJ1-3; D is uncertain. V lost 6 bases and J 1 base, leaving 19 bases between the germline ends. CDR1 and CDR2 (germline): MDHEN, SYDVKM. This CDR3 region has 17 residues. The CDR3 loop reads CASSPSRGFGSGNTIYF. CDR3 DNA: TGTGCCAGCAGCCCCTCACGGGGTTTTGGGTCTGGAAACACCATATATTTT.

This chain uses TRBV5-1 with TRBJ2-5; D is possibly TRBD1 (5 bases). This CDR3 spans 15 amino acids. The V gene's germline CDR1 is SGHRS and CDR2 YFSETQ. V was trimmed by 5 bases and J by 3 bases, leaving 17 bases between them. The CDR3 region has the DNA TGCGCCAGCAGAAGATCAGGGAAGATCGAAGAGACCCAGTACTTC. Translated, it gives CASRRSGKIEETQYF.

This rearrangement joins TRBV7-2 to TRBJ2-5; 8 bases fit TRBD2. Germline CDR1 is SGHTA and CDR2 is FQGNSA. The CDR3 contains 14 residues. J gave up 5 bases and V 5 bases, and 7 bases lay outside the gene matches. The CDR3 region has the DNA TGTGCCAGCAGCCCATGGACTAGCCGGGAGACCCAGTACTTC. Protein product: CASSPWTSRETQYF.

The rearrangement joins TRBV19 to TRBJ1-2, with D maybe TRBD1 (5 bases). V was cut by 11 bases and J by 7 bases, with 23 bases left in between. Germline V CDR1 and CDR2: LNHDA, SQIVND (reference sequence). The CDR3 totals 14 residues. The CDR3 spells CASAGRQGLFGYTF. The CDR3 nucleotides are TGTGCCTCGGCCGGTCGGCAGGGCCTTTTTGGCTACACCTTC.

The chain has TRBV19 and TRBJ2-1; TRBD2 matches at 14 bases. The ends lost 3 bases at V and 7 bases at J; junction bases unmatched: 14. CDR3 size: 19 residues. Germline CDR1 is LNHDA and CDR2 is SQIVND (reference sequence). The DNA of the CDR3 is TGTGCCAGTAGTATTCCTGACAGGGTGGGACTAGCGGGAGATAATGAGCAGTTCTTC. Its protein product is CASSIPDRVGLAGDNEQFF.

V is TRBV5-6 and J is TRBJ2-5, with a weak D call TRBD2 (5 bases). Germline CDR1 reads SGHDT; CDR2 reads YYEEEE. This CDR3 has 16 amino acids. Trimming took off 4 bases at V and 3 bases at J, with 19 bases between the two ends. The CDR3 protein is CASSGDLSMREETQYF. CDR3 bases: TGTGCCAGCAGCGGAGATCTAAGTATGCGGGAAGAGACCCAGTACTTC.

The chain recombines TRBV5-1 with TRBJ2-7; D perhaps matches TRBD1 (5 bases). The CDR3 has 13 amino acids. V shed 2 bases and J shed 3 bases, with 9 bases lying between them. Germline V gene lookup returns CDR1 SGHRS and CDR2 YFSETQ. The CDR3 loop is CASSLERGYEQYF. The CDR3 DNA sequence: TGCGCCAGCAGCTTAGAAAGGGGCTACGAGCAGTACTTC.

J is TRBJ2-7 and V is TRBV2, with 7 positions matching TRBD2. V was pared by 2 bases and J by 3 bases, with 10 bases of the junction left unmatched. CDR1 is SNHLY and CDR2 is FYNNEI in the germline V gene. The CDR3 spans 16 residues. In DNA form, the CDR3 reads TGTGCCAGCAGTGAAAAAGGGTCGGGAGGCGGCTACGAGCAGTACTTC. Amino acids: CASSEKGSGGGYEQYF.